This TCR beta chain was retrieved from a study of blood T cell repertoires in COVID-19. At the level of the study: Material from acute and convalescent COVID-19 was sourced from the United States, Italy and Spain. PBMCs, B-cell-depleted T cells, or T cells were the source of the cDNA or gDNA that made up the material.

Trimming shortened V by 0 bases and J by 11 bases, and 18 bases separated the two germline ends. Germline CDR1 SGHDT, CDR2 YYEEEE. The CDR3 length is 14 residues. In the original analysis: Estimation of nucleated cell counts was performed using reference gene primer amplification. The method was immunoSEQ multiplex PCR; TCRdb's version includes in-frame clones alone and lacks a portion of them. The V and J calls and clone size were taken over from that table, and D and trimming were inferred from the DNA. The sample includes 350,000 or so clones, around 89% of them seen just once. The source is a woman aged 25 to 39 with COVID-19, enrolled during active disease. The V and J genes are TRBV5-6 and TRBJ2-7, with a weak D call TRBD2 (6 bases). Sequences were obtained from peripheral blood. CDR3 in DNA: TGTGCCAGCAGCTTGGGGGCCTCGGGCGGCGGGGAGTACTTC. Translation gives CASSLGASGGGEYF.